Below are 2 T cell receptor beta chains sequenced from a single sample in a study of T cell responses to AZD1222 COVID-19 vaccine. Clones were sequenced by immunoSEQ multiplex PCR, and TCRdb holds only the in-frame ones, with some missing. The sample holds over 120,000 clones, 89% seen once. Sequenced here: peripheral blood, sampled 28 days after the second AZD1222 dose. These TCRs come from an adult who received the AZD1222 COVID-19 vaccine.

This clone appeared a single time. DNA for the CDR3: TGCGCCAGCAGCTTGGTTTCCCTTCTGAGCTCCTACAATGAGCAGTTCTTC. Protein product: CASSLVSLLSSYNEQFF. The genes are TRBV5-1 and TRBJ2-1, with D hard to call. Trimming removed 0 bases from V and 0 bases from J, with 13 bases in between. CDR1 and CDR2 from the germline V gene are SGHRS and YFSETQ. The CDR3 extends over 17 amino acids.

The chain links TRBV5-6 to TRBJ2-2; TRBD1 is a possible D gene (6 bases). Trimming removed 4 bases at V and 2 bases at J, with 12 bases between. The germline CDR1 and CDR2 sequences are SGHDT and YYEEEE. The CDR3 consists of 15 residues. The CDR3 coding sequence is TGTGCCAGCAGCCCTATGACAGGAAACACCGGGGAGCTGTTTTTT. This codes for CASSPMTGNTGELFF. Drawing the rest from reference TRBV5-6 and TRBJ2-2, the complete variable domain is DAGVTQSPTHLIKTRGQQVTLRCSPKSGHDTVSWYQQALGQGPQFIFQYYEEEERQRGNFPDRFSGHQFPNYSSELNVNALLLGDSALYLCASSPMTGNTGELFFGEGSRLTVL.